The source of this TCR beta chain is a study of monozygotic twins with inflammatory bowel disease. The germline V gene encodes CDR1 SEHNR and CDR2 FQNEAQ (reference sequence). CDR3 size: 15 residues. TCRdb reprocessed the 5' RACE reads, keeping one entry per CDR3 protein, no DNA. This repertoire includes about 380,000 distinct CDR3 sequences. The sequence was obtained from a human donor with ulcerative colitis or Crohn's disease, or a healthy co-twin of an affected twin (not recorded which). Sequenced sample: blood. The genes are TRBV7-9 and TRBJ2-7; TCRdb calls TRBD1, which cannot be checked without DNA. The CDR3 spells CASSRPGQGVYEQYF.